This T cell receptor (beta chain) was captured in a study of blood T cell repertoires in COVID-19. Overall study: Sites in the United States, Italy and Spain provided acute and convalescent COVID-19 samples. T cells, B-cell-depleted T cells, or PBMCs provided the cDNA or gDNA that served as material.

Authors' analysis steps: Cell counts per sample came from amplifying reference gene primers. Libraries were prepared by immunoSEQ multiplex PCR; TCRdb keeps only in-frame clonotypes and omits some of them. That table is the source of V, J and clone size, and D and trimming were worked out from the DNA. The data hold more than 90,000 clones, with about nine tenths observed a single time. The TCR originated in a man between 45 and 60 years old with acute or convalescent COVID-19. Sequences were obtained from peripheral blood.

The CDR3 protein is CARGTGVGGYGYTF. The CDR3 DNA follows: TGTGCCAGGGGGACAGGGGTAGGAGGCTATGGCTACACCTTC. The J gene is TRBJ1-2, the V gene TRBV7-6; the match to TRBD1 covers 10 bases. The CDR3 is 14 amino acids. Germline-derived CDR1 and CDR2 are SGHVS and FNYEAQ. The junction had 8 bases not matched to a gene; V was cut back by 9 bases and J by 4 bases.